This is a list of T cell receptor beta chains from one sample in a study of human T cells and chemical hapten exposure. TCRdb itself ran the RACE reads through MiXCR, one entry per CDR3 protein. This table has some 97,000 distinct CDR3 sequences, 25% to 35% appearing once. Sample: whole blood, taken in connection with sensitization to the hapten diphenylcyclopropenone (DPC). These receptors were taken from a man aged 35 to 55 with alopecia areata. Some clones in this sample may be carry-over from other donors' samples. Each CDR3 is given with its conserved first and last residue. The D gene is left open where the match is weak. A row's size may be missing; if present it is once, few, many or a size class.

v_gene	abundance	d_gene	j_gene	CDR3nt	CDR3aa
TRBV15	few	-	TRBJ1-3	TGTGCCACCAGCAGAGTTGTTGGCAGTAGTGGAAACACCATATATTTT	CATSRVVGSSGNTIYF
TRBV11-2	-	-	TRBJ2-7	TGTGCCAGCAGCTTTACCTTAGGCCCAGACGAGCAGTACTTC	CASSFTLGPDEQYF
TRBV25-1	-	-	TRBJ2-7	TGTGCCAGCAGTGAATATATAGACAGAGCCTACGAGCAGTACTTC	CASSEYIDRAYEQYF
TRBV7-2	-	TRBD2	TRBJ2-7	TGTGCCAGCAGCTTAGTTGGTAGCGGGAGGTGGGGGCAGTACTTC	CASSLVGSGRWGQYF
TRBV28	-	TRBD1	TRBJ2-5	TGTGCCAGCAGCCCCTCTCAGGGGGAGTACCAAGAGACCCAGTACTTC	CASSPSQGEYQETQYF
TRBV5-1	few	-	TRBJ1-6	TGCGCCAGCAGCTTGGACCAGACCAATTCACCCCTCCACTTT	CASSLDQTNSPLHF
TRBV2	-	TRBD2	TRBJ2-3	TGTGCCAGCAGTTCGGGACTAGCGGGAATTACAGATACGCAGTATTTT	CASSSGLAGITDTQYF
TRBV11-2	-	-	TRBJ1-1	TGTGCCAGCAGCCCACGGGGGTCCCCTGAAGCTTTCTTT	CASSPRGSPEAFF
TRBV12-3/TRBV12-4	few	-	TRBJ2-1	TGTGCCAGCAGTTTAGAGCAGGCCTACAATGAGCAGTTCTTC	CASSLEQAYNEQFF
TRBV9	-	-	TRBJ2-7	TGTGCCAGCAGCCTTGACTCGAACTCCTACGAGCAGTACTTC	CASSLDSNSYEQYF
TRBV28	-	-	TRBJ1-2	TGTGCCAGCAGTTCAGACGTACGCTACACCTTC	CASSSDVRYTF
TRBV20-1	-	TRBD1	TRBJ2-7	TGCAGTGCGTTCGACAGGGGCGAAACCTACGAGCAGTACTTC	CSAFDRGETYEQYF
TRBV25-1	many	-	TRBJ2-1	TGTGCCAGCAGTGAATTTATGGACACGGGCTACAATGAGCAGTTCTTC	CASSEFMDTGYNEQFF
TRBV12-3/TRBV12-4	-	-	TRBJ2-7	TGTGCCAGCAGGGGGCTAAGCAGCTCCTACGAGCAGTACTTC	CASRGLSSSYEQYF
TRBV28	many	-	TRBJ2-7	TGTGCCAGCAGTCTCCCCGAAGGGGGGGCAGATGGCGAGCAGTACTTC	CASSLPEGGADGEQYF
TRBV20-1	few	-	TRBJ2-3	TGCAGTGCTAGAGATAATAGCCGAGTAGATACGCAGTATTTT	CSARDNSRVDTQYF
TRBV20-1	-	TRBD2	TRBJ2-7	TGCAGTGCCCCAGTAGCGGGAGTAGCCTCCTACGAGCAGTACTTC	CSAPVAGVASYEQYF
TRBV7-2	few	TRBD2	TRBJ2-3	TGTGCCAGCAGCCATATCCCAGCGGGGGGCTTAGATACGCAGTATTTT	CASSHIPAGGLDTQYF